This entry lists 22 T cell receptor beta chains sequenced from one sample in a study of graft-versus-host responses after intestinal transplantation (dated by TCRdb to about 2021). The library was made by the immunoSEQ multiplex PCR assay. This is the immuneACCESS table as TCRdb keeps it, with only in-frame sequences that have V and J called. A part of the clones is gone; compared with another copy, unresolved V genes explain less than half, and the rest is unexplained. This sample has over 100,000 clones in its table, and 85% to 95% of those were observed once. 1% to 1.5% of the sample rests with the top ten. These receptors lack a known antigen. The meaning of the sample's time point label: cells obtained before transplantation from donor or recipient. The sequences come from unstimulated CD8+ T cells sorted from spleen or lymph node cells, collected before transplant. The receptors were sampled from a human donor who was the organ donor for an intestinal transplant.

The chain combines TRBV5-4 with TRBJ2-7; TRBD2 matches at 9 bases. Trimming removed 4 bases from V and 7 bases from J; junction bases left unmatched: 15. The V gene's germline CDR1 is SGHNT and CDR2 YYREEE (reference sequence). The CDR3 has 16 amino acids. This CDR3 reads CASSPALAGGPGEQYF. CDR3 nucleotide sequence: TGTGCCAGCAGCCCCGCGCTTGCGGGAGGGCCGGGAGAGCAGTACTTC.

V usage is TRBV7-9 and J usage is TRBJ2-7, with TRBD2 matching 13 bases. V gave up 5 bases and J gave up 4 bases; unmatched junction bases: 5. The V gene's germline CDR1 is SEHNR and CDR2 FQNEAQ (reference sequence). The length of the CDR3 is 15 residues. CDR3 amino acids: CASSIGTSGTYEQYF. The CDR3 nucleotides read TGTGCCAGCAGCATAGGGACTAGCGGGACGTACGAGCAGTACTTC.

The CDR3 sequence: CASSNRVYEQYF. For the CDR3, the DNA is TGTGCCAGCAGTAACAGGGTCTACGAGCAGTACTTC. The chain uses TRBV6-1 and TRBJ2-7, with D perhaps matching TRBD1 (6 bases). The CDR3 covers 12 residues. The V gene lost 5 bases and the J gene lost 3 bases, with 8 bases spanning the gap. Germline V gives CDR1 MNHNS, CDR2 SASEGT.

V usage is TRBV27 and J usage is TRBJ1-2, with TRBD1 identical over 8 bases. Germline V gene data show CDR1 as MNHEY and CDR2 as SMNVEV (reference sequence). There are 14 residues in the CDR3. Losses at the gene ends were 8 bases for V and 3 bases for J; bases not matched to a gene: 8. The CDR3 here is CASGGDRLHYGYTF. The DNA of the CDR3 is TGTGCCAGCGGGGGGGACAGGCTCCACTATGGCTACACCTTC.

The genes are TRBV11-2 and TRBJ2-3; TRBD2 matches at 15 bases. Per germline, CDR1 SGHAT and CDR2 FQNNGV. The CDR3 has 15 residues. V was clipped by 9 bases and J by 1 base; unmatched bases: 2. DNA for the CDR3: TGTGCCAGTGGACTAGCGGGAGGGGGCACAGATACGCAGTATTTT. Protein: CASGLAGGGTDTQYF.

The V call is TRBV5-5, the J call TRBJ2-5; TRBD2 matches 8 bases. The DNA matches TRBJ2-7 better at its end, which makes the J call doubtful. The germline gives CDR1 SGHKS, CDR2 YYEKEE (reference sequence). The CDR3 sequence is 14 residues long. Here the CDR3 reads CASSFSGTSYEQYF. The CDR3 DNA reads as TGTGCCAGCAGCTTTAGCGGGACTTCCTACGAGCAGTACTTC.

The gene calls are TRBV4-1 and TRBJ2-7, with D possibly called TRBD1 or TRBD2 (5 bases each). Trimming removed 4 bases from V and 2 bases from J, with 15 bases in between. Germline CDR1 reads MGHRA; CDR2 reads YSYEKL. The CDR3 length is 15 residues. The CDR3 nucleotides read TGCGCCAGCAGCCTAGCCGGGACGGTGACCTACGAGCAGTACTTC. Protein product: CASSLAGTVTYEQYF.

CDR3 DNA: TGTGCCAGCAGCTTAGCGAGGGGTTACAATGAGCAGTTCTTC. Its protein product is CASSLARGYNEQFF. The chain carries TRBV7-2 and TRBJ2-1; tentatively, D is TRBD1 or TRBD2 (5 bases each). The germline V gene has CDR1 SGHTA and CDR2 FQGNSA. Trimming took off 0 bases at V and 4 bases at J, with 7 bases between the two ends. The CDR3 runs 14 residues. Full variable domain (remainder filled in from reference TRBV7-2 and TRBJ2-1): GAGVSQSPSNKVTEKGKDVELRCDPISGHTALYWYRQSLGQGLEFLIYFQGNSAPDKSGLPSDRFSAERTGGSVSTLTIQRTQQEDSAVYLCASSLARGYNEQFFGPGTRLTVL.

The CDR3 bases are TGCGCCAGCAGCCCGGGCCCTTCCTACGAGCAGTACTTC. The encoded protein is CASSPGPSYEQYF. The chain has TRBV5-1 and TRBJ2-7; D gene ambiguous. V dropped 4 bases and J dropped 1 base, with 9 bases sitting between them. The CDR3 is 13 residues long. Per the germline V gene, CDR1 is SGHRS and CDR2 is YFSETQ.

The genes are TRBV12-5 and TRBJ2-1, with unresolved D. The CDR3 sequence is 18 residues long. Trimming took 6 bases from V and 0 from J, leaving 21 bases between them. Germline assignment: CDR1 LGHNT and CDR2 FRNRAP. The CDR3 spells CASGPDLAFLSSYNEQFF. CDR3 sequence (DNA): TGTGCTAGTGGGCCGGACCTCGCCTTCTTGAGCTCCTACAATGAGCAGTTCTTC.

The chain carries TRBV5-8 and TRBJ2-7, with D unclear. This CDR3 comprises 12 residues. V was shortened by 1 base and J by 3 bases, with 5 bases between the two germline ends. Germline CDR1 SGHTS, CDR2 YDEGEE. This chain's CDR3 is CASSLTGYEQYF. The CDR3 DNA follows: TGTGCCAGCAGCTTGACGGGCTACGAGCAGTACTTC.

The chain carries TRBV21-1 and TRBJ1-5; the listed D gene, TRBD1, was not tested against the DNA. TRBV21-1 is a known pseudogene. There are 15 residues in the CDR3. The CDR3 nucleotides read TGTGCCAGCAGCAAAGGAGGGACAGGGGGTTCGCCCCAGCATTTT. It yields the protein CASSKGGTGGSPQHF.

Turning to this clone: Other DNA sequences in this specimen translate into the identical CDR3. The chain joins TRBV13 to TRBJ2-7, with D perhaps being TRBD1 or TRBD2 (5 bases each). V dropped 0 bases and J dropped 3 bases, with 12 bases sitting between them. This CDR3 spans 15 amino acids. The germline V gene has CDR1 PRHDT and CDR2 FYEKMQ (reference sequence). CDR3 residues: CASSLGGVPLYEQYF. CDR3 sequence (DNA): TGTGCCAGCAGCTTAGGGGGGGTGCCCCTCTACGAGCAGTACTTC.

V is TRBV29-1 and J is TRBJ1-1; D perhaps matches TRBD1 (5 bases). CDR1 SQVTM and CDR2 ANQGSEA come from the germline V gene. V shed 5 bases and J shed 5 bases, with 12 bases lying between them. The CDR3 is made up of 12 amino acids. For the CDR3, the DNA is TGCAGCGTTAGGCAGGAGGGGACTGAAGCTTTCTTT. Protein: CSVRQEGTEAFF.

The gene calls are TRBV18 and TRBJ2-5; 13 bases are shared with TRBD2. The CDR3 has 18 residues. Trimming took 0 bases from V and 5 from J; bases not matched to a gene: 9. In germline, CDR1 is KGHSH, CDR2 LQKENI. The CDR3 sequence is CASSPPEGTSGVRETQYF. The CDR3 DNA reads TGTGCCAGCTCACCACCGGAAGGGACTAGCGGGGTTCGGGAGACCCAGTACTTC.

This chain uses TRBV19 with TRBJ1-5, with 8 bases matching TRBD1. CDR1 and CDR2 (germline): LNHDA, SQIVND (reference sequence). J was trimmed by 5 bases and V by 0 bases; bases with no gene match: 3. CDR3 length: 15 amino acids. The DNA for the CDR3 is TGTGCCAGTAGTATAGATTTGGACAGGGATCAGCCCCAGCATTTT. This translates into CASSIDLDRDQPQHF.

This clone was recorded once. The chain couples TRBV4-2 to TRBJ2-7; D call uncertain. CDR3 size: 17 residues. Germline loops: CDR1 LGHNA, CDR2 YNFKEQ. The ends were cut back, 0 bases at V and 2 bases at J, with 17 bases in the middle. The CDR3 DNA reads as TGTGCCAGCAGCCAAGATGGTCGGCCCCCGAGCCCCTACGAGCAGTACTTC. Translation gives CASSQDGRPPSPYEQYF.

The gene calls are TRBV27 and TRBJ1-5; TRBD1 is a possible D gene (5 bases). From germline, CDR1 is MNHEY and CDR2 SMNVEV (reference sequence). CDR3 length: 15 amino acids. The ends were cut back, 3 bases at V and 2 bases at J, with 11 bases in the middle. This chain's CDR3 is CASSLGGAGNQPQHF. DNA of the CDR3: TGTGCCAGCAGTTTGGGCGGGGCCGGCAATCAGCCCCAGCATTTT.

The V call is TRBV14, the J call TRBJ1-1; D gene ambiguous. Germline-derived CDR1 and CDR2 are SGHDN and FVKESK. V was pared by 1 base and J by 4 bases, with 7 bases between. CDR3 length: 13 amino acids. CDR3 coding DNA: TGTGCCAGCAGCCAAGGAGTGGGCACTGAAGCTTTCTTT. It encodes CASSQGVGTEAFF. The full variable domain, with the rest looked up from reference TRBV14 and TRBJ1-1, is EAGVTQFPSHSVIEKGQTVTLRCDPISGHDNLYWYRRVMGKEIKFLLHFVKESKQDESGMPNNRFLAERTGGTYSTLKVQPAELEDSGVYFCASSQGVGTEAFFGQGTRLTVV.

V is TRBV5-1 and J is TRBJ2-2; 12 nucleotides agree with TRBD2. Trimming at V came to 4 bases and at J to 6 bases, leaving 10 bases not matched to a gene. The germline gives CDR1 SGHRS, CDR2 YFSETQ. There are 17 residues in the CDR3. Written as DNA, the CDR3 is TGCGCCAGCAGCGGAGACACTAGCGGGAGGCCCCCCGGGGAGCTGTTTTTT. It is translated as CASSGDTSGRPPGELFF.

This rearrangement joins TRBV2 to TRBJ1-2; D gene ambiguous. V was cut by 6 bases and J by 8 bases, with 25 bases left in between. CDR1 and CDR2 from the germline V gene are SNHLY and FYNNEI. This CDR3 contains 16 residues. The CDR3 loop is CASREPYYRASRGYTF. Written as DNA, the CDR3 is TGTGCCAGCAGAGAGCCATACTACCGGGCCTCGAGGGGCTACACCTTC.

The chain joins TRBV7-2 to TRBJ2-7; 7 positions agree with TRBD2. The V segment lost 1 base and the J segment 7 bases; nucleotides outside the gene matches: 10. CDR3 length: 15 amino acids. Germline V lookup: CDR1 SGHTA, CDR2 FQGNSA. The CDR3 nucleotides are TGTGCCAGCAGCTTAGGGGGGAGGGCCCTCGATGAGCAGTACTTC. Protein product: CASSLGGRALDEQYF.